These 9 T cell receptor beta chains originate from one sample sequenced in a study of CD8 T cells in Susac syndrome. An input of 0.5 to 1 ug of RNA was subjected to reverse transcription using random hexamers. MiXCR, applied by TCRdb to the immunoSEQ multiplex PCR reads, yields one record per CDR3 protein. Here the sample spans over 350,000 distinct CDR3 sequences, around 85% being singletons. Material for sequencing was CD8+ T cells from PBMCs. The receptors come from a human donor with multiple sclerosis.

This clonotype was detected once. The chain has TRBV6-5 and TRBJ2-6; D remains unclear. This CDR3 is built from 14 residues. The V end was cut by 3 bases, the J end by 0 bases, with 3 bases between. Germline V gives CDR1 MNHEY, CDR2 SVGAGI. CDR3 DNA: TGTGCCAGCAGTTATAACTCTGGGGCCAACGTCCTGACTTTC. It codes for CASSYNSGANVLTF.

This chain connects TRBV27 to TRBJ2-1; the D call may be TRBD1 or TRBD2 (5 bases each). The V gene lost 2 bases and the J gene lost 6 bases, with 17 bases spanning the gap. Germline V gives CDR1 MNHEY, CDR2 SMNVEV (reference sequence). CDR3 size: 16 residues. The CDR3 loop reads CASSLEGTPPLNEQFF. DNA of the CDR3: TGTGCCAGCAGTTTAGAGGGGACCCCCCCCCTCAATGAGCAGTTCTTC.

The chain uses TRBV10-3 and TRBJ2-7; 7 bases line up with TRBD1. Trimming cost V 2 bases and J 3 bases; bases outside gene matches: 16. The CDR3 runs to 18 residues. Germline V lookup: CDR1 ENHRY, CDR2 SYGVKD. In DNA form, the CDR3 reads TGTGCCATCAGTGAGACAAACCAGTACAGGGGCCCTAACTACGAGCAGTACTTC. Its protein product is CAISETNQYRGPNYEQYF.

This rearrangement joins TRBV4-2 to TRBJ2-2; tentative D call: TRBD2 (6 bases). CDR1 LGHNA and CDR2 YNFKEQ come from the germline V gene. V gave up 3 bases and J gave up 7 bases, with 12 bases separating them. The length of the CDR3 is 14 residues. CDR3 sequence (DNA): TGTGCCAGCAGCCAGTTGACTAGTGTCGGGGAGCTGTTTTTT. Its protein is CASSQLTSVGELFF.

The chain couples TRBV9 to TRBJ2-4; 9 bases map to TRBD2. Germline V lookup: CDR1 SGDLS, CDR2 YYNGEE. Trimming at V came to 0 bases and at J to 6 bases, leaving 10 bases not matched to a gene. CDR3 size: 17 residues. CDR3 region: CASSVGPSGTPRNIQYF. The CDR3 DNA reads TGTGCCAGCAGCGTAGGTCCTAGCGGGACGCCCCGAAACATTCAGTACTTC.

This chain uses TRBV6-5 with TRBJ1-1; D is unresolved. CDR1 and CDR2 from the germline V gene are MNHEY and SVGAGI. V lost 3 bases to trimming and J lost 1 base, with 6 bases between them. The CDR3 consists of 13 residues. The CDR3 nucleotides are TGTGCCAGCAGTTATAGCCAGAACACTGAAGCTTTCTTT. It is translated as CASSYSQNTEAFF.

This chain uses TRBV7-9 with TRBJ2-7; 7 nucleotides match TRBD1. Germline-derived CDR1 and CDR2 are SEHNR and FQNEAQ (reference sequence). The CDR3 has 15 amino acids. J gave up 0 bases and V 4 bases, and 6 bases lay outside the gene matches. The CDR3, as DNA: TGTGCCAGCAGCTCCCGGGACAGTCCCTCCTACGAGCAGTACTTC. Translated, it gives CASSSRDSPSYEQYF.

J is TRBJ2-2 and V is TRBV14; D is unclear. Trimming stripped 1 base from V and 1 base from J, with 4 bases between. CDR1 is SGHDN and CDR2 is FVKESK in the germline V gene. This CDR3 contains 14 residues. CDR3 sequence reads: CASSQVVNTGELFF. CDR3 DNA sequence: TGTGCCAGCAGCCAAGTGGTGAACACCGGGGAGCTGTTTTTT.

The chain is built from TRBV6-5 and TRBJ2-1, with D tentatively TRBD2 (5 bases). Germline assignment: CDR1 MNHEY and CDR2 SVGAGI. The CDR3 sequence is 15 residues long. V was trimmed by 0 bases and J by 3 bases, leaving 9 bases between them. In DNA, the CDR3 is TGTGCCAGCAGTTACTCGAACGGGGACTACAATGAGCAGTTCTTC. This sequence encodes CASSYSNGDYNEQFF.